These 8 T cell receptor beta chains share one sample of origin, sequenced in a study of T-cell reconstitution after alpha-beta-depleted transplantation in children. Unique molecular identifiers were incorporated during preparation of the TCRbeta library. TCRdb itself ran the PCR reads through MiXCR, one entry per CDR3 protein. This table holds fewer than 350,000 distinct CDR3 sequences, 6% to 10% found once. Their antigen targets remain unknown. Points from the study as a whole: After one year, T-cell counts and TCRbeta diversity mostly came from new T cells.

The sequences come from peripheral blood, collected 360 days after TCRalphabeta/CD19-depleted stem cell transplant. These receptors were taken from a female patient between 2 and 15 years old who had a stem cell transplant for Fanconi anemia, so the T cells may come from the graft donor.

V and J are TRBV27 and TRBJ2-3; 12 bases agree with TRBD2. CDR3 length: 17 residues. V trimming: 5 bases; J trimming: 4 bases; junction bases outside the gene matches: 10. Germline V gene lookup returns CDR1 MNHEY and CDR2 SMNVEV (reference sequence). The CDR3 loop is CASSRRQLAGGPDTQYF. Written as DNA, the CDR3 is TGTGCCAGCAGTCGAAGGCAGCTAGCGGGGGGGCCAGATACGCAGTATTTT.

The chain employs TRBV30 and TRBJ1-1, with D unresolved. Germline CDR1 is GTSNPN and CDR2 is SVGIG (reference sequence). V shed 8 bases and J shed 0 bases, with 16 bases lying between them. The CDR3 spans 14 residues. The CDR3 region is CAGIKEFLNTEAFF. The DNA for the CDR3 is TGTGCCGGGATTAAGGAGTTCCTGAACACTGAAGCTTTCTTT.

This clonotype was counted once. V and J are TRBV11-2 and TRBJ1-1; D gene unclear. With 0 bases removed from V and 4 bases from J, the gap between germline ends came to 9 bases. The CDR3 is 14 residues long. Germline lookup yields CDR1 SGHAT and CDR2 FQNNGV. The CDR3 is CASSLDLISTEAFF. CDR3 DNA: TGTGCCAGCAGCTTAGATCTTATCAGCACTGAAGCTTTCTTT.

In nucleotides, the CDR3 is TGTGCCAGCAGCGGTAGGGACACATTCACAGATACGCAGTATTTT. Amino acid sequence: CASSGRDTFTDTQYF. This chain connects TRBV7-6 to TRBJ2-3; D is perhaps TRBD1 (6 bases). This CDR3 spans 15 amino acids. V was shortened by 5 bases and J by 2 bases, with 14 bases between the two germline ends. Germline CDR1 is SGHVS and CDR2 is FNYEAQ.

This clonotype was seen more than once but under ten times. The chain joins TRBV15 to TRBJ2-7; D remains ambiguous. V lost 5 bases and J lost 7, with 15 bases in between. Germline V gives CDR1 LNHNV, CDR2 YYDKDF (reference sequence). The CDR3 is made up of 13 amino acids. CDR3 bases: TGTGCCACCAGCTTACGTTTTGCTTGGGAGCAGTACTTC. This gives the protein CATSLRFAWEQYF.

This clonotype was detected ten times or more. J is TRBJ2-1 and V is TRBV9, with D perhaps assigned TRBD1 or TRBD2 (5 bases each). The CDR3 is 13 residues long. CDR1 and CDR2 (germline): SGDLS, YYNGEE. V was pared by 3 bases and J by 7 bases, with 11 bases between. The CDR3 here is CASSARGANEQFF. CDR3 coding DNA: TGTGCCAGCAGCGCTAGGGGAGCGAATGAGCAGTTCTTC.

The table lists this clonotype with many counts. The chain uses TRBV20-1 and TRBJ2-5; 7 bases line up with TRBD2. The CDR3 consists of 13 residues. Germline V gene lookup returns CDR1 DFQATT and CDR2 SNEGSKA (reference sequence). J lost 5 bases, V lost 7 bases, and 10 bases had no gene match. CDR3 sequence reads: CSGPSGTWETQYF. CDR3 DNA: TGCAGTGGCCCCAGCGGGACCTGGGAGACCCAGTACTTC.

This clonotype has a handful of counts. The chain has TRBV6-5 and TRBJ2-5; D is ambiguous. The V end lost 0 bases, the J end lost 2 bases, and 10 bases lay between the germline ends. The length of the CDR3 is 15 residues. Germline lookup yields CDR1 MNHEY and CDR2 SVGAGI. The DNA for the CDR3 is TGTGCCAGCAGTTACTCGCCCATGCCTCAAGAGACCCAGTACTTC. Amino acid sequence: CASSYSPMPQETQYF.